Here is one T cell receptor beta chain with its context. This entry comes from a study of cytomegalovirus exposure and HLA in healthy donors. CDR1 is KGHSH and CDR2 is LQKENI in the germline V gene. The CDR3 consists of 15 residues. V gave up 1 base and J gave up 1 base, with 10 bases separating them. A multiplex PCR was run with 60 Vbeta primers and 13 Jbeta primers. Profiled with immunoSEQ multiplex PCR; TCRdb holds only in-frame clones, not every one. The table records about 160,000 clones, more than 80% of them present only once. The donors (healthy individuals) were bone marrow donors. The receptor was isolated from a male donor in good health and CMV-seronegative. The chain employs TRBV18 and TRBJ1-1, with D possibly being TRBD1 (6 bases). Specimen: PBMCs. DNA for the CDR3: TGTGCCAGCTCACCACTGGGGGCCACGAACACTGAAGCTTTCTTT. This codes for CASSPLGATNTEAFF.